Following are 23 T cell receptor beta chains from one sample sequenced in a study of cytomegalovirus exposure and HLA in healthy donors. With 60 Vbeta and 13 Jbeta primers, the PCR was carried out. The table came from immunoSEQ multiplex PCR; TCRdb's copy has only in-frame clones and leaves some out. The sample records 150,000 to 180,000 clones, around 82% being singletons. Sequencing was done on a sample of PBMCs. These receptors were taken from a woman between 45 and 65 years old in good health and CMV-seropositive.

The gene calls are TRBV10-2 and TRBJ2-3; TRBD2 matches 15 bases. The CDR3 spans 19 residues. Germline V CDR1 and CDR2: WSHSY, SAAADI. J gave up 4 bases and V 4 bases, and 12 bases lay outside the gene matches. The CDR3 here is CASSVRWTSGGAMADTQYF. The CDR3, as DNA: TGCGCCAGCAGTGTAAGGTGGACTAGCGGGGGGGCCATGGCAGATACGCAGTATTTT.

The J gene is TRBJ2-2, the V gene TRBV30, with no clear D. V dropped 2 bases and J dropped 2 bases, with 12 bases sitting between them. The CDR3 has 15 amino acids. CDR1 and CDR2 (germline): GTSNPN, SVGIG (reference sequence). CDR3 amino acids: CAWSISQVNTGELFF. The CDR3, as DNA: TGTGCCTGGAGTATCTCTCAGGTTAACACCGGGGAGCTGTTTTTT.

A single count supports this clone. The chain couples TRBV9 to TRBJ2-3; 7 nucleotides match TRBD1. Germline loops: CDR1 SGDLS, CDR2 YYNGEE. The CDR3 is 15 amino acids. The V and J ends lost 3 bases and 9 bases, in that order; junction bases with no gene match: 13. CDR3 sequence: CASSEGPGGITTQYF. In DNA, the CDR3 is TGTGCCAGCAGCGAGGGACCAGGGGGTATTACGACGCAGTATTTT.

The chain has TRBV11-2 and TRBJ2-7, with 7 nucleotides matching TRBD1. This CDR3 has 13 residues. The germline CDR1 and CDR2 sequences are SGHAT and FQNNGV. The V gene end was trimmed by 5 bases and the J gene end by 2 bases; junction bases not matched to a gene: 3. CDR3 amino acids: CASSPGTAYEQYF. CDR3 coding DNA: TGTGCCAGCAGCCCCGGGACAGCCTACGAGCAGTACTTC.

This chain links TRBV10-3 with TRBJ1-6, with TRBD1 matching over 8 bases. The CDR3 covers 14 residues. Looked up from germline, CDR1 is ENHRY and CDR2 is SYGVKD. V gave up 0 bases and J gave up 10 bases; unmatched junction bases: 2. The CDR3 region is CAISESGQGSPLHF. The DNA for the CDR3 is TGTGCCATCAGTGAGTCCGGACAGGGATCACCCCTCCACTTT.

Worth noting for this clone: Other nucleotide sequences in the sample specify the same CDR3. This chain uses TRBV27 with TRBJ1-5; 8 nucleotides match TRBD1. Per the germline V gene, CDR1 is MNHEY and CDR2 is SMNVEV (reference sequence). The length of the CDR3 is 14 residues. J gave up 7 bases and V 5 bases, and 7 bases lay outside the gene matches. CDR3: CASSPGQGGQPQHF. The CDR3 DNA follows: TGTGCCAGCAGTCCTGGACAGGGAGGACAGCCCCAGCATTTT.

The rearrangement uses TRBV9 and TRBJ2-7; 7 nucleotides align to TRBD2. Losses at the gene ends were 4 bases for V and 4 bases for J; bases not matched to a gene: 5. The CDR3 has 13 residues. In germline, CDR1 is SGDLS, CDR2 YYNGEE. CDR3 in amino acids: CASSKSGGYEQYF. CDR3 DNA sequence: TGTGCCAGCAGCAAATCCGGGGGGTACGAGCAGTACTTC.

This clone appeared a single time. The chain has TRBV25-1 and TRBJ1-2; maybe TRBD1 (5 bases). V was trimmed by 2 bases and J by 7 bases, leaving 17 bases between them. From germline, CDR1 is MGHDK and CDR2 SYGVNS. The CDR3 has 15 amino acids. In nucleotides, the CDR3 is TGTGCCAGCAGTGAACATGCAGGGAGGGGAGGTGGCTACACCTTC. Residues: CASSEHAGRGGGYTF.

Only one count was recorded for this clone. The CDR3 loop is CATSRSSDTQYF. CDR3 nucleotides: TGTGCCACCAGCAGGTCCTCAGATACGCAGTATTTT. This rearrangement joins TRBV15 to TRBJ2-3; D is unclear. V was clipped by 3 bases and J by 4 bases, with 5 bases between them. The CDR3 length is 12 residues. Germline assignment: CDR1 LNHNV and CDR2 YYDKDF (reference sequence).

The sample holds a few counts of this clone. The gene calls are TRBV6-5 and TRBJ1-1; possible D gene TRBD1, 6 bases. From germline, CDR1 is MNHEY and CDR2 SVGAGI. Deletions cut 0 bases from V and 8 bases from J, with 10 bases between. The CDR3 has 13 residues. The CDR3 nucleotides read TGTGCCAGCAGTTACTCCTGGGGGGGCGAAGCTTTCTTT. This translates into CASSYSWGGEAFF.

The rearrangement joins TRBV7-9 to TRBJ2-3, with TRBD1 identical over 7 bases. Trimming removed 0 bases from V and 9 bases from J; junction bases left unmatched: 3. This CDR3 has 13 amino acids. The germline gives CDR1 SEHNR, CDR2 FQNEAQ (reference sequence). The CDR3 DNA reads TGTGCCAGCAGCTTAGCACCGACAGGGACGCAGTATTTT. Translation gives CASSLAPTGTQYF.

The J gene is TRBJ1-2, the V gene TRBV7-8; TRBD1 matches 10 bases. The CDR3 length is 16 residues. The V segment lost 0 bases and the J segment 6 bases; nucleotides outside the gene matches: 7. CDR1 and CDR2 (germline): SGHVS, FQNEAQ. The CDR3 region is CASSLARGQGQDGYTF. Written as DNA, the CDR3 is TGTGCCAGCAGCTTAGCGCGGGGACAGGGGCAGGATGGCTACACCTTC.

CDR3 sequence reads: CASAPGHPDSPLHF. As DNA, the CDR3 is TGTGCCAGCGCACCGGGACATCCTGATTCACCCCTCCACTTT. This chain joins TRBV6-1 and TRBJ1-6; D might be TRBD1 (6 bases). Germline assignment: CDR1 MNHNS and CDR2 SASEGT. Trimming took 8 bases from V and 8 from J, leaving 16 bases between them. The CDR3 has 14 amino acids.

This clone turned up a few times. V and J are TRBV18 and TRBJ1-1; the match to TRBD1 covers 7 bases. The V gene end was trimmed by 3 bases and the J gene end by 8 bases; junction bases not matched to a gene: 6. Looked up from germline, CDR1 is KGHSH and CDR2 is LQKENI. CDR3 length equals 13 residues. The CDR3 DNA reads TGTGCCAGCTCACCCTCCGGGACAGACGAAGCTTTCTTT. Its translation is CASSPSGTDEAFF. Complete variable domain (other parts from reference TRBV18 and TRBJ1-1): NAGVMQNPRHLVRRRGQEARLRCSPMKGHSHVYWYRQLPEEGLKFMVYLQKENIIDESGMPKERFSAEFPKEGPSILRIQQVVRGDSAAYFCASSPSGTDEAFFGQGTRLTVV.

Note on this clone: One junction end disagrees with the germline gene, perhaps due to a read error. This chain links TRBV7-9 with TRBJ2-7, with 9 bases fitting TRBD1. Germline values: CDR1 SEHNR, CDR2 FQNEAQ (reference sequence). The CDR3 is 16 residues long. CDR3 region: CSSSSSRDRALYEQYF. CDR3 bases: TGTTCCAGCAGCTCCTCCCGGGACAGGGCATTATACGAGCAGTACTTC.

This clone was detected a few times. The rearrangement joins TRBV4-2 to TRBJ2-5; TRBD2 matches at 10 bases. Germline CDR1 LGHNA, CDR2 YNFKEQ. The CDR3 has 15 residues. Trimming removed 0 bases from V and 9 bases from J; junction bases left unmatched: 7. CDR3 DNA: TGTGCCAGCAGCCAAGAACTAGCGGGGAAGGAGGCCCAGTACTTC. Translating gives CASSQELAGKEAQYF.

The chain recombines TRBV6-1 with TRBJ2-7; 7 bases agree with TRBD2. J gave up 7 bases and V 3 bases, and 15 bases lay outside the gene matches. Germline values: CDR1 MNHNS, CDR2 SASEGT. CDR3 size: 16 residues. This chain's CDR3 is CASSELKRGRGGEQYF. The CDR3 DNA reads as TGTGCCAGCAGTGAGTTAAAGCGGGGTCGGGGAGGGGAGCAGTACTTC.

The rearrangement uses TRBV7-2 and TRBJ2-7; 9 bases are a match to TRBD2. Germline V gene lookup returns CDR1 SGHTA and CDR2 FQGNSA. CDR3 length: 16 amino acids. V gave up 2 bases and J gave up 4 bases; unmatched junction bases: 9. The CDR3 nucleotides read TGTGCCAGCAGCTTATTTCTCGCGGGGGGGCCATACGAGCAGTACTTC. It encodes CASSLFLAGGPYEQYF.

This chain connects TRBV10-3 to TRBJ2-7; D gene uncertain. The germline V and J ends were trimmed by 11 bases and 5 bases, with 13 bases remaining between them. The CDR3 covers 11 residues. Per the germline V gene, CDR1 is ENHRY and CDR2 is SYGVKD. CDR3 DNA sequence: TGTGCCGCCCAAGGCGGAGACGAGCAGTACTTC. It translates to CAAQGGDEQYF.

CDR3 sequence reads: CASSLVDRRGTEAFF. In nucleotides, the CDR3 is TGTGCCAGCAGCTTAGTGGACAGGCGGGGCACTGAAGCTTTCTTT. The chain carries TRBV7-9 and TRBJ1-1; 7 nucleotides agree with TRBD1. V was pared by 1 base and J by 4 bases, with 6 bases of the junction left unmatched. Germline V gene sequence: CDR1 SEHNR, CDR2 FQNEAQ (reference sequence). CDR3 size: 15 residues.

The CDR3 reads CASSIGQGANYGYTF. Here the CDR3 DNA reads TGCGCCAGCAGCATCGGACAGGGAGCTAACTATGGCTACACCTTC. The chain recombines TRBV4-1 with TRBJ1-2; 8 bases are shared with TRBD1. This CDR3 has 15 residues. J was trimmed by 0 bases and V by 5 bases; bases with no gene match: 5. From germline, CDR1 is MGHRA and CDR2 YSYEKL.

The gene calls are TRBV2 and TRBJ2-2, with 7 bases fitting TRBD2. The V gene's germline CDR1 is SNHLY and CDR2 FYNNEI. The CDR3 is 15 residues long. V dropped 8 bases and J dropped 7; count of bases not matched to a gene: 13. The CDR3 DNA follows: TGTGCCAGCGACACACGCGGGGGATGGGGCGGGGAGCTGTTTTTT. Translating gives CASDTRGGWGGELFF.

The chain carries TRBV10-3 and TRBJ1-5; D perhaps matches TRBD1 (5 bases). The CDR3 length is 14 residues. V was clipped by 2 bases and J by 7 bases, with 12 bases between them. Germline V gene sequence: CDR1 ENHRY, CDR2 SYGVKD. CDR3 amino acids: CAISEGQGGQPQHF. The DNA of the CDR3 is TGTGCCATCAGTGAGGGGCAGGGTGGACAGCCCCAGCATTTT.